This is a list of T cell receptor beta chains from one sample in a study of T cells after yellow fever vaccination. Using its own MiXCR run on the 5' RACE reads, TCRdb lists one record per CDR3 protein. The table lists 230,000 or so distinct CDR3 sequences, approximately 3.5% of them singletons. Sequencing used PBMCs, obtained 15 days after the yellow fever booster vaccination. The receptors come from a man between 18 and 35 years old who received the YFV17D yellow fever vaccine. Each CDR3 is given with its conserved first and last residue. A D gene is named only where the DNA matches it firmly. Where a row states a size, it is once, few, many or the class of an expanded clone; other rows omit it.

CDR3nt: TGTGCCACCAGCAGGGGACAGGGCTTGAACACTGAAGCTTTCTTT
CDR3aa: CATSRGQGLNTEAFF
abundance: NA
j_gene: TRBJ1-1
v_gene: TRBV15
d_gene: TRBD1

CDR3nt: TGTGCCAGTAGAGTCCACTTGAACACTGAAGCTTTCTTT
CDR3aa: CASRVHLNTEAFF
abundance: many
j_gene: TRBJ1-1
v_gene: TRBV19
d_gene: NA

CDR3nt: TGTGCCACCAGCAGAGATGGAGGACAGGAGAACACCGGGGAGCTGTTTTTT
CDR3aa: CATSRDGGQENTGELFF
abundance: many
j_gene: TRBJ2-2
v_gene: TRBV15
d_gene: TRBD1

CDR3nt: TGTGCCACCAGCGCTATAGGGATAGCGAGGAACACCGGGGAGCTGTTTTTT
CDR3aa: CATSAIGIARNTGELFF
abundance: many
j_gene: TRBJ2-2
v_gene: TRBV15
d_gene: NA

CDR3nt: TGTGCCAGCAGACCTCGGGCTAGCGGAGGTACAGATACGCAGTATTTT
CDR3aa: CASRPRASGGTDTQYF
abundance: many
j_gene: TRBJ2-3
v_gene: TRBV12-3/TRBV12-4
d_gene: TRBD2

CDR3nt: TGTGCCAGCAGTTCCCAGGGGGGAACGCAGTATTTT
CDR3aa: CASSSQGGTQYF
abundance: many
j_gene: TRBJ2-3
v_gene: TRBV12-3/TRBV12-4
d_gene: NA

CDR3nt: TGTGCCAGCAGTGAAGACATGAGCTCCTACAATGAGCAGTTCTTC
CDR3aa: CASSEDMSSYNEQFF
abundance: many
j_gene: TRBJ2-1
v_gene: TRBV2
d_gene: NA

CDR3nt: TGTGCCACCAGTGATACGACAGGGGCCCTCAATCAGCCCCAGCATTTT
CDR3aa: CATSDTTGALNQPQHF
abundance: many
j_gene: TRBJ1-5
v_gene: TRBV24-1
d_gene: TRBD1

CDR3nt: TGTGCCAGCAGAGACACAGGGAATCAGCCCCAGCATTTT
CDR3aa: CASRDTGNQPQHF
abundance: many
j_gene: TRBJ1-5
v_gene: TRBV12-3/TRBV12-4
d_gene: NA

CDR3nt: TGTGCCAGCAGCCGGCTACAAGAGACCCAGTACTTC
CDR3aa: CASSRLQETQYF
abundance: many
j_gene: TRBJ2-5
v_gene: TRBV6-6
d_gene: NA

CDR3nt: TGTGCCAGCAGTTTACCGGGGTCCTCTGGGGCCAACGTCCTGACTTTC
CDR3aa: CASSLPGSSGANVLTF
abundance: many
j_gene: TRBJ2-6
v_gene: TRBV12-3/TRBV12-4
d_gene: NA

CDR3nt: TGTGCCAGCAGTTCGGGCCCGGGACAGGCTCTATCGGGTGCTTCTGGGGCCAACGTCCTGACTTTC
CDR3aa: CASSSGPGQALSGASGANVLTF
abundance: few
j_gene: TRBJ2-6
v_gene: TRBV12-3/TRBV12-4
d_gene: TRBD1

CDR3nt: TGTGCCAGCAGCTCCCAGTCGGTTTCGACTGAAGCTTTCTTT
CDR3aa: CASSSQSVSTEAFF
abundance: many
j_gene: TRBJ1-1
v_gene: TRBV7-2
d_gene: NA

CDR3nt: TGTGCCAGCAGTAGTGAGTGGGACCCGCGATTCTCCGAGCAGTACTTC
CDR3aa: CASSSEWDPRFSEQYF
abundance: NA
j_gene: TRBJ2-7
v_gene: TRBV2
d_gene: NA

CDR3nt: TGCGCCAGCAGCCTCAGACAGGGAGTTCGATACAATGAGCAGTTCTTC
CDR3aa: CASSLRQGVRYNEQFF
abundance: many
j_gene: TRBJ2-1
v_gene: TRBV4-1
d_gene: TRBD1

CDR3nt: TGTGCCATAGGGACAGGGGCATCTGGGGCCAACGTCCTGACTTTC
CDR3aa: CAIGTGASGANVLTF
abundance: many
j_gene: TRBJ2-6
v_gene: TRBV10-3
d_gene: TRBD1

CDR3nt: TGTGCCAGCAGTTACTCGCCACGGGACAGGGCCCACACAGATACGCAGTATTTT
CDR3aa: CASSYSPRDRAHTDTQYF
abundance: many
j_gene: TRBJ2-3
v_gene: TRBV6-2/TRBV6-3
d_gene: TRBD1

CDR3nt: TGTGCCAGCAGCTTAGACAGCACAGATACGCAGTATTTT
CDR3aa: CASSLDSTDTQYF
abundance: many
j_gene: TRBJ2-3
v_gene: TRBV7-9
d_gene: NA

CDR3nt: TGTGCCAGTAGTACATCAGGGTCACAGCCCCAGCATTTT
CDR3aa: CASSTSGSQPQHF
abundance: few
j_gene: TRBJ1-5
v_gene: TRBV19
d_gene: NA

CDR3nt: TGTGCTAGTGGACGCACAAGCGGGCCCCAAGAGACCCAGTACTTC
CDR3aa: CASGRTSGPQETQYF
abundance: NA
j_gene: TRBJ2-5
v_gene: TRBV12-5
d_gene: NA

CDR3nt: TGTGCCAGCAGCTTCGGACCTTCCACAGCGTTTTACAATGAGCAGTTCTTC
CDR3aa: CASSFGPSTAFYNEQFF
abundance: few
j_gene: TRBJ2-1
v_gene: TRBV5-6
d_gene: NA

CDR3nt: TGCGCCAGCAGCCCAAGGGGCGACACGGCTGCCCAGTACTTC
CDR3aa: CASSPRGDTAAQYF
abundance: many
j_gene: TRBJ2-5
v_gene: TRBV4-3
d_gene: NA

CDR3nt: TGCGCCAGCAGCCAGTCAGGCTACGAGGGCTATGGCTACACCTTC
CDR3aa: CASSQSGYEGYGYTF
abundance: many
j_gene: TRBJ1-2
v_gene: TRBV4-3
d_gene: NA

CDR3nt: TGTGCCAGCAGCTCCAACCAGCGGGGGGGCCCCAGCACAGATACGCAGTATTTT
CDR3aa: CASSSNQRGGPSTDTQYF
abundance: many
j_gene: TRBJ2-3
v_gene: TRBV5-4
d_gene: TRBD2

CDR3nt: TGTGCCAGCAGTAATCAACAGGGGCCGTACGAGCAGTACTTC
CDR3aa: CASSNQQGPYEQYF
abundance: many
j_gene: TRBJ2-7
v_gene: TRBV6-5
d_gene: TRBD1

CDR3nt: TGTGCCAGCAGCCCGGGGCATTTGCCGTATGGCTACACCTTC
CDR3aa: CASSPGHLPYGYTF
abundance: many
j_gene: TRBJ1-2
v_gene: TRBV28
d_gene: NA

CDR3nt: TGCAGTGCTAGAGATACTAGCGGGGACCAAGAGACCCAGTACTTC
CDR3aa: CSARDTSGDQETQYF
abundance: many
j_gene: TRBJ2-5
v_gene: TRBV20-1
d_gene: TRBD2

CDR3nt: TGCGCCAGCAGCTCCCGCCCCTCCCGGGACAGGGCTAACTATGGCTACACCTTC
CDR3aa: CASSSRPSRDRANYGYTF
abundance: many
j_gene: TRBJ1-2
v_gene: TRBV5-1
d_gene: TRBD1

CDR3nt: TGTGCCAGCAGCTTAGAAACAGGGGAGACCCAGTACTTC
CDR3aa: CASSLETGETQYF
abundance: many
j_gene: TRBJ2-5
v_gene: TRBV7-8
d_gene: NA

CDR3nt: TGTGCCAGCAGCCTCACGCGACAGGGTACCTACAATGAGCAGTTCTTC
CDR3aa: CASSLTRQGTYNEQFF
abundance: NA
j_gene: TRBJ2-1
v_gene: TRBV11-2
d_gene: TRBD1

CDR3nt: TGTGCCAGCAGCTTAGACCCGGTGACTAGCGGGGAGCAGTTCTTC
CDR3aa: CASSLDPVTSGEQFF
abundance: many
j_gene: TRBJ2-1
v_gene: TRBV11-3
d_gene: TRBD2

CDR3nt: TGTGCCAGCAAGACTACGACTAGCACAGATACGCAGTATTTT
CDR3aa: CASKTTTSTDTQYF
abundance: many
j_gene: TRBJ2-3
v_gene: TRBV2
d_gene: NA

CDR3nt: TGTGCCAGCAGTTACCCGGGACAGGCTTTCCTTTCTTACGAGCAGTACTTC
CDR3aa: CASSYPGQAFLSYEQYF
abundance: many
j_gene: TRBJ2-7
v_gene: TRBV6-2/TRBV6-3
d_gene: TRBD1

CDR3nt: TGTGCCAGCAGCCAAGAGATGGGGGCAGGCACAGATACGCAGTATTTT
CDR3aa: CASSQEMGAGTDTQYF
abundance: few
j_gene: TRBJ2-3
v_gene: TRBV4-2
d_gene: NA

CDR3nt: TGTGCCAGCAGTTACTCGGGCGTAGGAACTGAAGCTTTCTTT
CDR3aa: CASSYSGVGTEAFF
abundance: many
j_gene: TRBJ1-1
v_gene: TRBV6-5
d_gene: NA

CDR3nt: TGCAGTGCTAGAGTGGTCAGGGACGGAACTAATGAAAAACTGTTTTTT
CDR3aa: CSARVVRDGTNEKLFF
abundance: many
j_gene: TRBJ1-4
v_gene: TRBV20-1
d_gene: NA

CDR3nt: TGTGCCAGCACCGAGCCGATTCGGGTCGATGGAAACACCATATATTTT
CDR3aa: CASTEPIRVDGNTIYF
abundance: many
j_gene: TRBJ1-3
v_gene: TRBV9
d_gene: NA

CDR3nt: TGCAGTGCTACTACAGGGGGCTATGGCTACACCTTC
CDR3aa: CSATTGGYGYTF
abundance: many
j_gene: TRBJ1-2
v_gene: TRBV20-1
d_gene: TRBD1

CDR3nt: TGCGCCAGCAGCGCGGAAACGGGACAGTATCCCGTCTTC
CDR3aa: CASSAETGQYPVF
abundance: many
j_gene: TRBJ1-2
v_gene: TRBV5-1
d_gene: TRBD1

CDR3nt: TGTGCCAGCACCATGAGGACAGGGAACACTGAAGCTTTCTTT
CDR3aa: CASTMRTGNTEAFF
abundance: many
j_gene: TRBJ1-1
v_gene: TRBV7-2
d_gene: TRBD1

CDR3nt: TGTGCCTGGAGGCTGGGACAGGGGAATGAAAAACTGTTTTTT
CDR3aa: CAWRLGQGNEKLFF
abundance: few
j_gene: TRBJ1-4
v_gene: TRBV30
d_gene: TRBD1

CDR3nt: TGTGCCAGCAGCCGGCAATCCGGGATCGGGGATACGCAGTATTTT
CDR3aa: CASSRQSGIGDTQYF
abundance: many
j_gene: TRBJ2-3
v_gene: TRBV14
d_gene: NA

CDR3nt: TGTGCCAGCAGCCCGTCCCTGGGTCGGGGGACAGATACGCAGTATTTT
CDR3aa: CASSPSLGRGTDTQYF
abundance: many
j_gene: TRBJ2-3
v_gene: TRBV7-3
d_gene: NA

CDR3nt: TGCAGTGCTAGAGATTTTAGACTTTCCTACGAGCAGTACTTC
CDR3aa: CSARDFRLSYEQYF
abundance: many
j_gene: TRBJ2-7
v_gene: TRBV20-1
d_gene: NA

CDR3nt: TGTGCCAGCAGCTCTAGACGGACGAACACCGGGGAGCTGTTTTTT
CDR3aa: CASSSRRTNTGELFF
abundance: many
j_gene: TRBJ2-2
v_gene: TRBV7-9
d_gene: NA

CDR3nt: TGTGCCAGCAGCCCGGGTCGGAGGACAGGGGGTGGGGAGGGCAATCAGCCCCAGCATTTT
CDR3aa: CASSPGRRTGGGEGNQPQHF
abundance: many
j_gene: TRBJ1-5
v_gene: TRBV7-2
d_gene: TRBD1

CDR3nt: TGCGCCAGCAGCAAGGACTCGGAAGAGACCCAGTACTTC
CDR3aa: CASSKDSEETQYF
abundance: NA
j_gene: TRBJ2-5
v_gene: TRBV4-3
d_gene: NA

CDR3nt: TGTGCCAGCGACGACAGTAATCAGCCCCAGCATTTT
CDR3aa: CASDDSNQPQHF
abundance: many
j_gene: TRBJ1-5
v_gene: TRBV6-2/TRBV6-3
d_gene: NA

CDR3nt: TGTGCCAGCAGCAAAACACCGGGGTACGATCAGTACTTC
CDR3aa: CASSKTPGYDQYF
abundance: many
j_gene: TRBJ2-7
v_gene: TRBV25-1
d_gene: NA

CDR3nt: TGTGCCAGCAGCTTCAGTTCCGGGGTTATGTCACCCCTCCACTTT
CDR3aa: CASSFSSGVMSPLHF
abundance: many
j_gene: TRBJ1-6
v_gene: TRBV5-5
d_gene: NA

CDR3nt: TGTGCCAGCAGCTTATCACACAGGGGATCCACAGATACGCAGTATTTT
CDR3aa: CASSLSHRGSTDTQYF
abundance: few
j_gene: TRBJ2-3
v_gene: TRBV5-4
d_gene: TRBD1

CDR3nt: TGCGCCTGCAGCAGTCAGGGGAACACTGAAGCTTTCTTT
CDR3aa: CACSSQGNTEAFF
abundance: NA
j_gene: TRBJ1-1
v_gene: TRBV5-1
d_gene: NA

CDR3nt: TGCAGCGCCCGGGACACACCTAATGAAAAACTGTTTTTT
CDR3aa: CSARDTPNEKLFF
abundance: many
j_gene: TRBJ1-4
v_gene: TRBV29-1
d_gene: NA